Detailed here is one T cell receptor beta chain. CDR3 length: 14 amino acids. Trimming removed 6 bases from V and 1 base from J, with 10 bases in between. Germline V gene sequence: CDR1 WNHNN, CDR2 SYGVQD (reference sequence). This sample is drawn from a study of blood T cell repertoires in COVID-19. Assay used: immunoSEQ multiplex PCR; TCRdb lists only in-frame clones, some missing. This table holds fewer than 300,000 clones, roughly 85% found once. This sequence originates from a woman aged 50 to 60 who had recovered from COVID-19. Sequences were obtained from peripheral blood. This chain uses TRBV10-1 with TRBJ1-3, with a possible D match to TRBD1 (5 bases). The CDR3 DNA sequence: TGCGCCAGCAGAAATGCAGGGTCTGGAAACACCATATATTTT. Translating it yields CASRNAGSGNTIYF.